This T cell receptor beta chain was profiled in a study of shared clonotypes between healthy human individuals. Genomic DNA from each subset was divided evenly over several immunoSEQ plates. Only in-frame clones appear in the TCRdb table, and some are missing; sequencing was by immunoSEQ multiplex PCR. The sample includes about 2.3 million clones, around 90% seen only once; the top ten take more than 0.35%. Trimming cost V 6 bases and J 1 base, with 5 bases left between them. Germline CDR1 reads DFQATT; CDR2 reads SNEGSKA (reference sequence). The CDR3 spans 11 residues. The chain couples TRBV20-1 to TRBJ2-3; D is ambiguous. This receptor was identified in a man aged 18 to 29 in good health. Some clones in this sample may be carry-over from other donors' samples. The sequenced sample was naive CD4+ T cells from PBMCs. The sample's subset: CD45RA+ positively selected. CDR3 sequence: CSAHRTDTQYF. CDR3 bases: TGCAGTGCCCACCGCACAGATACGCAGTATTTT.